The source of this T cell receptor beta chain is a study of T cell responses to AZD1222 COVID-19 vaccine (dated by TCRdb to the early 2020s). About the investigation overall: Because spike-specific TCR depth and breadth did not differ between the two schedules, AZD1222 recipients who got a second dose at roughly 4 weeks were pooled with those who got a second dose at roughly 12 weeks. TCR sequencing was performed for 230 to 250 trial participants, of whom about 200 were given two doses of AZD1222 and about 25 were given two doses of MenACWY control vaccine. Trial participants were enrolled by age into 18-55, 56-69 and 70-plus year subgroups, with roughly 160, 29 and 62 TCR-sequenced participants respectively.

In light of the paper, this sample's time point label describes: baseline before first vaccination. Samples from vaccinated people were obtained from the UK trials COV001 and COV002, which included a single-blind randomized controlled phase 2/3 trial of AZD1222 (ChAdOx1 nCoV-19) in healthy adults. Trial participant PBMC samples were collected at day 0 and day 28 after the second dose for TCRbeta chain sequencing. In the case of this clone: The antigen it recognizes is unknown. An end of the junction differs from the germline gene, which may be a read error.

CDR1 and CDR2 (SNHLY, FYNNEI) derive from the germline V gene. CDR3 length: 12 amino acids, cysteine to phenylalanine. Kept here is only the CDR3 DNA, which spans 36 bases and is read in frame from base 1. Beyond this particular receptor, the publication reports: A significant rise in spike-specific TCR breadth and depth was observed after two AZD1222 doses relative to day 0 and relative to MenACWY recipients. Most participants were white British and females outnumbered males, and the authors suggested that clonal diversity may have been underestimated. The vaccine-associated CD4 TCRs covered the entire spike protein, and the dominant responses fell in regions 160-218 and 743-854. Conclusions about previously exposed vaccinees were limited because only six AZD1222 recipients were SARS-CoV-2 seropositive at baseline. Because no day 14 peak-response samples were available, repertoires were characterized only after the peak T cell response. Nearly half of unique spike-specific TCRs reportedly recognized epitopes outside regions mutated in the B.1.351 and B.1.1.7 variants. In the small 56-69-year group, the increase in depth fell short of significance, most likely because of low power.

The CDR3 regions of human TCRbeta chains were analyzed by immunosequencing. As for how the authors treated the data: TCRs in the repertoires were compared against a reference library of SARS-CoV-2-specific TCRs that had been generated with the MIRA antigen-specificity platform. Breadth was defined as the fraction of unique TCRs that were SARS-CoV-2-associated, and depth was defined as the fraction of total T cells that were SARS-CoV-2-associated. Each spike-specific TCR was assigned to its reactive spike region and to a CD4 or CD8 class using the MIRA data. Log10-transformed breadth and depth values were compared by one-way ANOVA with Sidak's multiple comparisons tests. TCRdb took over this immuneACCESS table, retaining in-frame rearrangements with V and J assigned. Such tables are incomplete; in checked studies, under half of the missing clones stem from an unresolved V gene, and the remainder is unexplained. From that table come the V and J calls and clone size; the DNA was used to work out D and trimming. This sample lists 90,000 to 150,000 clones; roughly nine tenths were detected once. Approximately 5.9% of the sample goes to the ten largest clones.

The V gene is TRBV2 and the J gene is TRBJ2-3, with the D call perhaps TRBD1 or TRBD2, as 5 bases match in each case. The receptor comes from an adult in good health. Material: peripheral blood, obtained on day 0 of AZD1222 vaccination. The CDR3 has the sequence CASREDGATQYF. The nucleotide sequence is TGTGCCAGCAGGGAAGACGGGGCTACGCAGTATTTT.